Listed below are T cell receptor beta chains from one sample, sequenced in a study of cytomegalovirus exposure and HLA in healthy donors. Clones were read by immunoSEQ multiplex PCR, and TCRdb kept only the in-frame ones, dropping some. The sample holds about 140,000 clones; 80% to 90% are singletons and the top ten take 2% to 2.5%. The sequenced sample consisted of PBMCs. The receptors come from a boy younger than 10 in good health and CMV-seronegative. CDR3s include the opening cysteine and the closing phenylalanine or tryptophan. D genes are given only for firm matches. Clone size is given for some rows only: seen once, a few or many times, or a class if the clone is expanded.

TRBJ1-2	-	TRBV14	-	CASSPYSETADYGYTF	TGTGCCAGCAGCCCATACTCCGAGACAGCAGACTATGGCTACACCTTC
TRBJ1-1	-	TRBV25-1	TRBD1	CASSPEGARYTEAFF	TGTGCCAGCAGTCCGGAGGGGGCTAGGTACACTGAAGCTTTCTTT
TRBJ2-7	-	TRBV7-6	-	CASSLGRSLDSYEQYF	TGTGCCAGCAGCCTAGGTAGGAGCTTAGACTCCTACGAGCAGTACTTC
TRBJ2-7	-	TRBV9	-	CASSVGGTPGAYEQYF	TGTGCCAGCAGCGTAGGAGGGACACCAGGGGCATACGAGCAGTACTTC
TRBJ1-2	-	TRBV12-5	TRBD1	CASGLIPPRDRGPASGGYTF	TGTGCTAGTGGTTTGATACCGCCCCGAGACAGGGGCCCTGCCTCGGGCGGCTACACCTTC
TRBJ2-6	few	TRBV15	-	CATGLSTSGANVLTF	TGTGCCACCGGGCTTTCCACCTCTGGGGCCAACGTCCTGACTTTC
TRBJ2-5	-	TRBV19	TRBD2	CASSKGLAGGPVQETQYF	TGTGCCAGTAGTAAGGGACTAGCGGGGGGGCCGGTCCAAGAGACCCAGTACTTC
TRBJ1-5	-	TRBV27	-	CASSLGGTRQPQHF	TGTGCCAGCAGTTTAGGAGGGACGAGGCAGCCCCAGCATTTT
TRBJ2-7	-	TRBV30	-	CAWSVSPSPYEQYF	TGTGCCTGGAGTGTATCCCCCAGTCCCTACGAGCAGTACTTC
TRBJ2-5	-	TRBV14	TRBD2	CASSQSGGPSQYF	TGTGCCAGCAGCCAGAGCGGGGGGCCGTCCCAGTACTTC
TRBJ2-5	-	TRBV11-2	TRBD1	CASSLGQGDAETQYF	TGTGCCAGCAGCCTAGGACAGGGTGACGCAGAGACCCAGTACTTC
TRBJ1-1	-	TRBV7-2	-	CASSLQGWGTEAFF	TGTGCCAGCAGCTTACAGGGCTGGGGAACTGAAGCTTTCTTT
TRBJ1-2	-	TRBV4-1	TRBD1	CASSQGDRVDLPGYTF	TGCGCCAGCAGCCAGGGCGACAGGGTGGATCTACCTGGCTACACCTTC
TRBJ2-7	-	TRBV6-5	TRBD1	CASRIRDRNYEQYF	TGTGCCAGCAGAATCCGGGACAGAAACTACGAGCAGTACTTC
TRBJ2-3	-	TRBV27	TRBD2	CASSLNPGGTQYF	TGTGCCAGCAGTTTAAATCCGGGAGGAACGCAGTATTTT
TRBJ2-7	-	TRBV4-1	TRBD1	CASRQTGQGFYEQYF	TGCGCCAGCCGACAGACAGGACAGGGGTTCTACGAGCAGTACTTC
TRBJ1-1	-	TRBV7-9	-	CASSLRMNTEAFF	TGTGCCAGCAGCTTGAGGATGAACACTGAAGCTTTCTTT
TRBJ2-7	-	TRBV5-1	TRBD2	CASSRSGVSIYEQYF	TGCGCCAGCAGCCGGAGCGGGGTGAGTATCTACGAGCAGTACTTC
TRBJ2-7	-	TRBV4-1	-	CASSHDGLARTYEQYF	TGCGCCAGCAGCCATGACGGCCTAGCGAGGACCTACGAGCAGTACTTC
TRBJ2-7	-	TRBV5-8	TRBD1	CASSSLTGEREQYF	TGTGCCAGCAGCTCCTTGACAGGGGAACGCGAGCAGTACTTC
TRBJ2-5	-	TRBV4-1	-	CASSQTPGYQETQYF	TGCGCCAGCAGCCAAACCCCGGGGTACCAAGAGACCCAGTACTTC
TRBJ1-2	-	TRBV6-1	-	CASSVGEGDWGYTF	TGTGCCAGCAGTGTGGGGGAGGGAGACTGGGGCTACACCTTC
TRBJ2-7	-	TRBV4-1	TRBD2	CASSQEPPGGIPYEQYF	TGCGCCAGCAGCCAGGAACCGCCGGGGGGAATTCCCTACGAGCAGTACTTC
TRBJ2-7	-	TRBV4-1	-	CASSRTESSSYEQYF	TGCGCCAGCAGCCGAACCGAATCTAGCTCCTACGAGCAGTACTTC
TRBJ1-6	-	TRBV6-1	TRBD1	CASSDALEQGVNSPLHF	TGTGCCAGCAGTGACGCATTGGAACAGGGGGTAAATTCACCCCTCCACTTT
TRBJ2-5	-	TRBV5-1	-	CASSRPGEETQYF	TGCGCCAGCAGCCGACCAGGTGAAGAGACCCAGTACTTC
TRBJ2-2	-	TRBV6-6	TRBD2	CASSTTSGANTGELFF	TGTGCCAGCAGTACGACTAGCGGGGCGAACACCGGGGAGCTGTTTTTT
TRBJ1-4	few	TRBV5-1	-	CASSPDWGKLFF	TGCGCCAGCAGCCCGGACTGGGGAAAACTGTTTTTT
TRBJ1-1	-	TRBV27	-	CASSTARLQGNTEAFF	TGTGCCAGCAGCACGGCCAGGCTACAGGGTAACACTGAAGCTTTCTTT
TRBJ2-1	-	TRBV4-2	TRBD2	CASSQEYPGLVGVEQFF	TGTGCCAGCAGCCAAGAATATCCGGGACTAGTGGGAGTAGAGCAGTTCTTC
TRBJ2-1	once	TRBV27	-	CASSMGGEQFF	TGTGCCAGCAGCATGGGGGGAGAGCAGTTCTTC
TRBJ1-1	-	TRBV7-2	-	CASSSNREAFF	TGTGCCAGCAGCTCGAACAGGGAAGCTTTCTTT
TRBJ2-5	-	TRBV7-2	-	CASSSRQARPWEQYF	TGTGCCAGCAGCTCCCGACAGGCAAGGCCTTGGGAGCAGTACTTC
TRBJ1-2	-	TRBV5-6	-	CATEGRAYGYTF	TGTGCCACCGAGGGAAGGGCCTATGGCTACACCTTC
TRBJ1-4	few	TRBV5-4	TRBD1	CASSSGTGVEKLFF	TGTGCCAGCAGCTCGGGGACAGGGGTGGAAAAACTGTTTTTT
TRBJ2-2	-	TRBV5-4	-	CASSLGQTGELFF	TGTGCCAGCAGCTTGGGACAGACCGGGGAGCTGTTTTTT
TRBJ2-5	-	TRBV5-1	TRBD2	CASSIGRGGQETQYF	TGCGCCAGCAGCATTGGGAGGGGAGGGCAAGAGACCCAGTACTTC
TRBJ1-5	once	TRBV19	-	CASSIARRGYSNQPQHF	TGTGCCAGTAGTATAGCCCGTCGCGGCTATAGCAATCAGCCCCAGCATTTT
TRBJ2-5	few	TRBV4-1	TRBD1	CASSQTGTRGQETQYF	TGTGCCAGCAGCCAAACTGGGACCAGGGGGCAAGAGACCCAGTACTTC
TRBJ1-2	-	TRBV5-4	-	CASSLPGQNYGYTF	TGTGCCAGCAGCTTACCTGGACAGAACTATGGCTACACCTTC
TRBJ2-2	-	TRBV25-1	-	CASSEGADTGELFF	TGTGCCAGCAGTGAAGGCGCGGACACCGGGGAGCTGTTTTTT
TRBJ1-1	-	TRBV7-3	-	CASSLRGSQTEAFF	TGTGCCAGCAGCTTACGGGGGTCCCAAACTGAAGCTTTCTTT
TRBJ1-1	once	TRBV6-5	TRBD1	CASRKIDRDTEAFF	TGTGCCAGCAGGAAGATCGACAGGGATACTGAAGCTTTCTTT
TRBJ1-4	-	TRBV2	-	CASSILGRGATNEKLFF	TGTGCCAGCAGCATCCTCGGGAGGGGTGCAACTAATGAAAAACTGTTTTTT
TRBJ2-1	-	TRBV29-1	TRBD2	CSVGGTSYNEQFF	TGCAGCGTAGGGGGGACTAGCTACAATGAGCAGTTCTTC
TRBJ2-1	-	TRBV5-1	TRBD2	CASSLGLAGGTLTYNEQFF	TGCGCCAGCAGCTTGGGACTAGCGGGAGGCACTCTAACCTACAATGAGCAGTTCTTC
TRBJ2-7	once	TRBV10-3	TRBD1	CAISGTGLYEQYF	TGTGCCATTTCCGGGACAGGATTATACGAGCAGTACTTC
TRBJ1-3	-	TRBV12-5	TRBD1	CASGLFPGQGGNTIYF	TGTGCTAGTGGTTTATTTCCGGGACAGGGTGGAAACACCATATATTTT
TRBJ1-1	few	TRBV4-3	-	CASSQVRNRPTEAFF	TGCGCCAGCAGCCAAGTGCGGAACAGGCCCACTGAAGCTTTCTTT
TRBJ2-1	-	TRBV4-2	-	CASSQESVNEQFF	TGTGCCAGCAGCCAAGAGTCAGTCAATGAGCAGTTCTTC
TRBJ1-1	-	TRBV4-2	-	CASSQRPDTPDEAFF	TGTGCCAGCAGCCAGAGGCCGGACACACCTGATGAAGCTTTCTTT
TRBJ2-1	-	TRBV13	-	CASASSSPQFF	TGTGCCAGCGCCTCATCCAGTCCCCAGTTCTTC
TRBJ2-1	few	TRBV7-9	TRBD2	CASSSQGAGENEQFF	TGTGCCAGCAGCTCCCAGGGAGCGGGAGAAAATGAGCAGTTCTTC
TRBJ2-7	-	TRBV7-9	TRBD1	CSSIKLTGDQTYEQYF	TGTTCCAGCATCAAGTTGACAGGGGACCAAACCTACGAGCAGTACTTC
TRBJ2-3	-	TRBV27	TRBD1	CASSLIGQGVTDTQYF	TGTGCCAGCAGTTTAATTGGGCAGGGGGTCACAGATACGCAGTATTTT
TRBJ2-1	-	TRBV27	TRBD2	CASSYSGSSGNEQFF	TGTGCCAGCAGTTATAGCGGGAGCTCGGGTAATGAGCAGTTCTTC
TRBJ2-3	few	TRBV7-9	TRBD2	CSSSSTTRLAGGTDTQYF	TGTTCCAGCAGCTCGACGACTCGACTAGCGGGAGGCACAGATACGCAGTATTTT
TRBJ1-5	few	TRBV28	-	CASSEGPANQPQHF	TGTGCCAGCAGTGAGGGCCCTGCCAATCAGCCCCAGCATTTT
TRBJ1-1	-	TRBV7-9	-	CASSPGIEAFF	TGTGCCAGCAGCCCCGGGATTGAAGCTTTCTTT
TRBJ1-6	-	TRBV11-2	TRBD1	CASSLVGQGYNSPLHF	TGTGCCAGCAGCTTAGTGGGACAGGGTTATAATTCACCCCTCCACTTT